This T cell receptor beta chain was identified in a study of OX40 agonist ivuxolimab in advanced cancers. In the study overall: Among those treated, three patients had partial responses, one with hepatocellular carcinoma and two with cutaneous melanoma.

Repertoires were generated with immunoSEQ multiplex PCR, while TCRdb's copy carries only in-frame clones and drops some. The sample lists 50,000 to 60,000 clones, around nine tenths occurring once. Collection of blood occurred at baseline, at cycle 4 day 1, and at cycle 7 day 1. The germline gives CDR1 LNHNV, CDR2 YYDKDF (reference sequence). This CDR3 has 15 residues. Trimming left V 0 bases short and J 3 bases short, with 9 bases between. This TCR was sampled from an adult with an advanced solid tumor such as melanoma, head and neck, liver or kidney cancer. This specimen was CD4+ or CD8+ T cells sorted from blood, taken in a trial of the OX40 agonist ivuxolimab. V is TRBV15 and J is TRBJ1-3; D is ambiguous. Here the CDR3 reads CATSRDRVGGNTIYF. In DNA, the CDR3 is TGTGCCACCAGCAGAGATCGTGTGGGTGGAAACACCATATATTTT.